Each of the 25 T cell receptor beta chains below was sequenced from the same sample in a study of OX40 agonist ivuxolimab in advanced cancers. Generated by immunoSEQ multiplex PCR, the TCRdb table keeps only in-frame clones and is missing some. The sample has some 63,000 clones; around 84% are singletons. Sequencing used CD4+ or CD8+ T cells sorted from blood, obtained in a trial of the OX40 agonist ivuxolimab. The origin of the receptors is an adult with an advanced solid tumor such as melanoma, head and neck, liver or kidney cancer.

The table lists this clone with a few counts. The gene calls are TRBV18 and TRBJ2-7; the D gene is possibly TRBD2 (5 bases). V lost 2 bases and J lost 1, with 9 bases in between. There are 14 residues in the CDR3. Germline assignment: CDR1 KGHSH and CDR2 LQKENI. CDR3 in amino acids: CASSPSEDSYEQYF. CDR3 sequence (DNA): TGTGCCAGCTCACCATCGGAGGATTCCTACGAGCAGTACTTC.

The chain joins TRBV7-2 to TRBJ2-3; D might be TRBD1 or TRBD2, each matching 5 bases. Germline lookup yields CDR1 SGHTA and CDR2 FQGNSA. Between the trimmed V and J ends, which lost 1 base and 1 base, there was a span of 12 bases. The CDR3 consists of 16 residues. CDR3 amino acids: CASSLVGGPRTDTQYF. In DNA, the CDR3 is TGTGCCAGCAGCTTAGTTGGGGGTCCCCGCACAGATACGCAGTATTTT.

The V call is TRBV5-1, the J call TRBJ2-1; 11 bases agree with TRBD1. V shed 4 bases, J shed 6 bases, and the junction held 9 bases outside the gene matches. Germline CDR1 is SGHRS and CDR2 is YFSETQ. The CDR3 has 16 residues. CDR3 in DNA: TGCGCCAGCAGCCCCGTCCGGGACAGGGGGGGCAATGAGCAGTTCTTC. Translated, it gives CASSPVRDRGGNEQFF.

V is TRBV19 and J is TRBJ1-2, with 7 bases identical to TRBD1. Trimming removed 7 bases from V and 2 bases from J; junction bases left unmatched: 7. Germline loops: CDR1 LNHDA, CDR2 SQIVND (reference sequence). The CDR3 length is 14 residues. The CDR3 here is CASKPDRFNYGYTF. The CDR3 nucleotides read TGTGCCAGTAAGCCGGACAGGTTCAACTATGGCTACACCTTC. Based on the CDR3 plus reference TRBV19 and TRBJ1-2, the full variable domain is DGGITQSPKYLFRKEGQNVTLSCEQNLNHDAMYWYRQDPGQGLRLIYYSQIVNDFQKGDIAEGYSVSREKKESFPLTVTSAQKNPTAFYLCASKPDRFNYGYTFGSGTRLTVV.

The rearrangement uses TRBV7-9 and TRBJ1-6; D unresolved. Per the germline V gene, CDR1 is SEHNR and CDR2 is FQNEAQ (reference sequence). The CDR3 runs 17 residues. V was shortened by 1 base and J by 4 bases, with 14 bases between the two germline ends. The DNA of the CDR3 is TGTGCCAGCAGCTTAGACATTCGGAGAGGGTATAATTCACCCCTCCACTTT. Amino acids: CASSLDIRRGYNSPLHF.

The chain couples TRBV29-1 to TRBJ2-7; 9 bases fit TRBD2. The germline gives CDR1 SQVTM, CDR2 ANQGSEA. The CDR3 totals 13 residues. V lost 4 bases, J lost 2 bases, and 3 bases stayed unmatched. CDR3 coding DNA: TGCAGCGTTGTGACTAGCGGAACCTACGAGCAGTACTTC. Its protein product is CSVVTSGTYEQYF.

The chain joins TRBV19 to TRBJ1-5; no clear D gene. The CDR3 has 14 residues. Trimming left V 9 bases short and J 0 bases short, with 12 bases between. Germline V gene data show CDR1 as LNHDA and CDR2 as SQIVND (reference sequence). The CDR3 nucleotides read TGTGCCAGCCTGACCCCAGGTAGCAATCAGCCCCAGCATTTT. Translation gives CASLTPGSNQPQHF.

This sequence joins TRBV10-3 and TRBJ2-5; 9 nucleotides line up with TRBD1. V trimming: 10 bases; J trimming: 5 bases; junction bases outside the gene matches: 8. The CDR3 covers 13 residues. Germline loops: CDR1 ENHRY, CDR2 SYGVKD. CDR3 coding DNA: TGTGCCACGGGACAGGGTACCCGGGAGACCCAGTACTTC. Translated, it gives CATGQGTRETQYF.

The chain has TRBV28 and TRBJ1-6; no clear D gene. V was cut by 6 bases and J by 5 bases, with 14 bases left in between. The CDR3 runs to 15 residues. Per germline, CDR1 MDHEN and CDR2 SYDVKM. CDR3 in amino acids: CASRPSAFDNSPLHF. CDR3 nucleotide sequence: TGTGCCAGCAGACCCTCAGCCTTTGATAATTCACCCCTCCACTTT. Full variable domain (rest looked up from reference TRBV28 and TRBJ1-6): DVKVTQSSRYLVKRTGEKVFLECVQDMDHENMFWYRQDPGLGLRLIYFSYDVKMKEKGDIPEGYSVSREKKERFSLILESASTNQTSMYLCASRPSAFDNSPLHFGNGTRLTVT.

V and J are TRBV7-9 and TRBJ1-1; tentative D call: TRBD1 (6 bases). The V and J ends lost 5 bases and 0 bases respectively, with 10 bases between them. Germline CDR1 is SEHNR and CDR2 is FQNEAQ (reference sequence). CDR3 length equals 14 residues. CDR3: CASSRGAMNTEAFF. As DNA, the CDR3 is TGTGCCAGCAGCCGGGGGGCTATGAACACTGAAGCTTTCTTT.

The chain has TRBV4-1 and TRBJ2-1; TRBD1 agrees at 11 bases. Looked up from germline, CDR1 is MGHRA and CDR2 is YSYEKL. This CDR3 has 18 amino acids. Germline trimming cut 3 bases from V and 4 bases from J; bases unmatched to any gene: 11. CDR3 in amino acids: CASSQVITDRGLYNEQFF. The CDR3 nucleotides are TGCGCCAGCAGCCAGGTTATCACGGACAGGGGGCTTTACAATGAGCAGTTCTTC.

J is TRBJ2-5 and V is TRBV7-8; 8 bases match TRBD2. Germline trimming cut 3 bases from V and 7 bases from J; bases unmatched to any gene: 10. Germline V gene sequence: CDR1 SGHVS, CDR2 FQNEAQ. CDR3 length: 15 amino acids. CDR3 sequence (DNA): TGTGCCAGCAGCTTCAGGGTGGGGGCGGGAGGGACCCAGTACTTC. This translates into CASSFRVGAGGTQYF.

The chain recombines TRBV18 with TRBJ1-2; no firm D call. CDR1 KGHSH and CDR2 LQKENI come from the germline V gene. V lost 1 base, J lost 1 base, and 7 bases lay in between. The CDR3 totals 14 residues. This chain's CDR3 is CASSPLNYNYGYTF. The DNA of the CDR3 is TGTGCCAGCTCACCACTAAACTATAACTATGGCTACACCTTC.

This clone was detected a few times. CDR3 nucleotide sequence: TGCGCCAGCAGCCCCCGACAAGAACCCCTCTACGAGCAGTACTTC. Translation: CASSPRQEPLYEQYF. This chain joins TRBV5-1 and TRBJ2-7; unclear D gene. There are 15 residues in the CDR3. V lost 4 bases, J lost 3 bases, and 17 bases lay in between. The germline CDR1 and CDR2 sequences are SGHRS and YFSETQ.

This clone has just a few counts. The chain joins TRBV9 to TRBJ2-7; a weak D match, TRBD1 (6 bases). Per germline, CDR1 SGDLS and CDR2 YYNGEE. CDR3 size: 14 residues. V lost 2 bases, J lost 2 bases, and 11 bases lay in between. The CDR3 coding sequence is TGTGCCAGCAGCGTTCAGGGGTCCACCTACGAGCAGTACTTC. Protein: CASSVQGSTYEQYF.

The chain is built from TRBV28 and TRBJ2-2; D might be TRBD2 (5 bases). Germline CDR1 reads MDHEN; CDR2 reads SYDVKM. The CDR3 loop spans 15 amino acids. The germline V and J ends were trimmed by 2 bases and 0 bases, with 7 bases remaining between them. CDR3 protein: CASSLLSANTGELFF. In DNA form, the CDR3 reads TGTGCCAGCAGTTTACTTAGCGCGAACACCGGGGAGCTGTTTTTT.

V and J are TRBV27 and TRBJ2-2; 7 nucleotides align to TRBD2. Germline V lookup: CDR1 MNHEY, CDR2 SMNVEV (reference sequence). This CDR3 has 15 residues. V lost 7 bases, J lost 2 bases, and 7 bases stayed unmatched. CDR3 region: CASTRLAVNTGELFF. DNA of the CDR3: TGTGCCAGCACCCGGCTAGCGGTTAACACCGGGGAGCTGTTTTTT.

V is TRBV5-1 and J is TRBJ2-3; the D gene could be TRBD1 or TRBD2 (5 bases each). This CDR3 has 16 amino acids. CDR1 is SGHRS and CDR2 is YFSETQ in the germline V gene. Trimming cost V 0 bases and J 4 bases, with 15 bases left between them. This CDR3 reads CASSLEAARGADTQYF. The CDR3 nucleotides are TGCGCCAGCAGCTTGGAAGCGGCTCGAGGGGCAGATACGCAGTATTTT.

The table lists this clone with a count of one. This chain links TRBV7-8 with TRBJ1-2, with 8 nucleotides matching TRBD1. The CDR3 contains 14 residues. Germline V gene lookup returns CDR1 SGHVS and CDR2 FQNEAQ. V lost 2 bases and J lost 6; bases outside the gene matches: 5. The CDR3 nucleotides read TGTGCCAGCAGCTTACGGTCCAGGGGGCATGGCTACACCTTC. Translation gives CASSLRSRGHGYTF.

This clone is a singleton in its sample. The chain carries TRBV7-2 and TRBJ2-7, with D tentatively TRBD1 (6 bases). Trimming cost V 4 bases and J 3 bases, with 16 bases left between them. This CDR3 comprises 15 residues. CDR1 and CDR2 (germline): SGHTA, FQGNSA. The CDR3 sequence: CASSSRVGGLYEQYF. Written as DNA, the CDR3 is TGTGCCAGCAGCTCCCGAGTTGGGGGCCTCTACGAGCAGTACTTC.

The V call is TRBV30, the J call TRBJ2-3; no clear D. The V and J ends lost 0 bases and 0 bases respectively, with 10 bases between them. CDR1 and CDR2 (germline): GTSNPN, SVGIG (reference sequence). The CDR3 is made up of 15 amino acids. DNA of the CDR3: TGTGCCTGGAGTGTAAAGCAAGGGAGCACAGATACGCAGTATTTT. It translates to CAWSVKQGSTDTQYF.

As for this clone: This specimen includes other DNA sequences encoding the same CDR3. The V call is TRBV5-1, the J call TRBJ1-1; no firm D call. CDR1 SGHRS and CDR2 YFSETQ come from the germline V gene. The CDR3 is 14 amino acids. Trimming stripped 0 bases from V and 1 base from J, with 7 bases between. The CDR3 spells CASSLDRPNTEAFF. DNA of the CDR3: TGCGCCAGCAGCTTGGACAGACCGAACACTGAAGCTTTCTTT.

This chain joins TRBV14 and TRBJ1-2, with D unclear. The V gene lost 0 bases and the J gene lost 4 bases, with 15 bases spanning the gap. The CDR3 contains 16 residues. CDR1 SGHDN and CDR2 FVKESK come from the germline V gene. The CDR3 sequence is CASSQDPSGILYGYTF. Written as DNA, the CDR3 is TGTGCCAGCAGCCAAGATCCTTCCGGTATACTCTATGGCTACACCTTC. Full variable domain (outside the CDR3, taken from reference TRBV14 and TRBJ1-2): EAGVTQFPSHSVIEKGQTVTLRCDPISGHDNLYWYRRVMGKEIKFLLHFVKESKQDESGMPNNRFLAERTGGTYSTLKVQPAELEDSGVYFCASSQDPSGILYGYTFGSGTRLTVV.

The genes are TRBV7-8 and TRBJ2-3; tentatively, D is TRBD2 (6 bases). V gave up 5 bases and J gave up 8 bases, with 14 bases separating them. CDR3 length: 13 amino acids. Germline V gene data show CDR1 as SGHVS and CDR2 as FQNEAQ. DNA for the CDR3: TGTGCCAGCAGCGTGAGACTAGTCGGTACGCAGTATTTT. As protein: CASSVRLVGTQYF.

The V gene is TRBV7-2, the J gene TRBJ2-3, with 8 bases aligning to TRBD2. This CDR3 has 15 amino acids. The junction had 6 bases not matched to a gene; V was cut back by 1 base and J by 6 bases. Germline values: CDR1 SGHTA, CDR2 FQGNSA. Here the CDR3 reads CASSLETGGRDTQYF. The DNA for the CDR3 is TGTGCCAGCAGCTTAGAGACGGGGGGGCGTGATACGCAGTATTTT.